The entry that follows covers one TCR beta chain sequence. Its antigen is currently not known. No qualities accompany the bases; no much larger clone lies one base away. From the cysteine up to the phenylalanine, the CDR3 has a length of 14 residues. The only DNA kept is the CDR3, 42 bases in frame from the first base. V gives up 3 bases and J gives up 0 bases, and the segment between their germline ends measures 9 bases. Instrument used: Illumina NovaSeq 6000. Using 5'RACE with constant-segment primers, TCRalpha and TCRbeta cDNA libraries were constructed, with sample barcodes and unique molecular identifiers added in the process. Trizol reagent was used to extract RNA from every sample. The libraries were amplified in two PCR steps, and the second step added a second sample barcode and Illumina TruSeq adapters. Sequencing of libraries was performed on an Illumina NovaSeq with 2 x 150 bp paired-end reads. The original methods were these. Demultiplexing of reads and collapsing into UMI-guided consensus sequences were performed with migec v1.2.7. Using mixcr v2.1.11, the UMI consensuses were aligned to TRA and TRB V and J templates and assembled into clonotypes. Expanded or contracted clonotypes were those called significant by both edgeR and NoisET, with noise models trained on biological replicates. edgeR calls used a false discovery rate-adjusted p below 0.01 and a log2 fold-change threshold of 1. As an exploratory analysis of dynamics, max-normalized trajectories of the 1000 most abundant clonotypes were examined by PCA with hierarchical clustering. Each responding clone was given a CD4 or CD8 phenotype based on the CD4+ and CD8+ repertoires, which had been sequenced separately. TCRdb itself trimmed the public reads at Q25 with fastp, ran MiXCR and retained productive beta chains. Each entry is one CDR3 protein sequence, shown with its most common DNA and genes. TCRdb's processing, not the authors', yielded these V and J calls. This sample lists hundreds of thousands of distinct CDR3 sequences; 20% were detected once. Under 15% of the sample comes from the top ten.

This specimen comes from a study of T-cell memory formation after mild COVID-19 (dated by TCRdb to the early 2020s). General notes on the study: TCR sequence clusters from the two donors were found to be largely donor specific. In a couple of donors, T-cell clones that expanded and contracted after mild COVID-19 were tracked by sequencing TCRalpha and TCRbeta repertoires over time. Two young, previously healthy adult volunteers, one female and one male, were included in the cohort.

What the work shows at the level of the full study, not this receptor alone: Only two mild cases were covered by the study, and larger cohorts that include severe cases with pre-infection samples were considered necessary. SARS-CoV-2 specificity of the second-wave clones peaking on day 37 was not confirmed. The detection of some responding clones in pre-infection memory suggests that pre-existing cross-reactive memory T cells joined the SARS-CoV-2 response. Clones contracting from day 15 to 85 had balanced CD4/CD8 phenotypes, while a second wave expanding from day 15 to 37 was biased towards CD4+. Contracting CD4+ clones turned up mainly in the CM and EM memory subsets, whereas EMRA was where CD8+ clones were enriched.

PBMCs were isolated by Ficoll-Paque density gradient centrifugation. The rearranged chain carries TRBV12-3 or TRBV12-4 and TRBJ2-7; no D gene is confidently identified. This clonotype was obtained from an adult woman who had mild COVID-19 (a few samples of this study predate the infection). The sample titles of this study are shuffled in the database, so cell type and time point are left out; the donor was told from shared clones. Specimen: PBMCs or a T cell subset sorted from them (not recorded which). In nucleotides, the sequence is TGTGCCAGCAGTTTGAGCAGCCCCTCCTACGAGCAGTACTTC. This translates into CASSLSSPSYEQYF.